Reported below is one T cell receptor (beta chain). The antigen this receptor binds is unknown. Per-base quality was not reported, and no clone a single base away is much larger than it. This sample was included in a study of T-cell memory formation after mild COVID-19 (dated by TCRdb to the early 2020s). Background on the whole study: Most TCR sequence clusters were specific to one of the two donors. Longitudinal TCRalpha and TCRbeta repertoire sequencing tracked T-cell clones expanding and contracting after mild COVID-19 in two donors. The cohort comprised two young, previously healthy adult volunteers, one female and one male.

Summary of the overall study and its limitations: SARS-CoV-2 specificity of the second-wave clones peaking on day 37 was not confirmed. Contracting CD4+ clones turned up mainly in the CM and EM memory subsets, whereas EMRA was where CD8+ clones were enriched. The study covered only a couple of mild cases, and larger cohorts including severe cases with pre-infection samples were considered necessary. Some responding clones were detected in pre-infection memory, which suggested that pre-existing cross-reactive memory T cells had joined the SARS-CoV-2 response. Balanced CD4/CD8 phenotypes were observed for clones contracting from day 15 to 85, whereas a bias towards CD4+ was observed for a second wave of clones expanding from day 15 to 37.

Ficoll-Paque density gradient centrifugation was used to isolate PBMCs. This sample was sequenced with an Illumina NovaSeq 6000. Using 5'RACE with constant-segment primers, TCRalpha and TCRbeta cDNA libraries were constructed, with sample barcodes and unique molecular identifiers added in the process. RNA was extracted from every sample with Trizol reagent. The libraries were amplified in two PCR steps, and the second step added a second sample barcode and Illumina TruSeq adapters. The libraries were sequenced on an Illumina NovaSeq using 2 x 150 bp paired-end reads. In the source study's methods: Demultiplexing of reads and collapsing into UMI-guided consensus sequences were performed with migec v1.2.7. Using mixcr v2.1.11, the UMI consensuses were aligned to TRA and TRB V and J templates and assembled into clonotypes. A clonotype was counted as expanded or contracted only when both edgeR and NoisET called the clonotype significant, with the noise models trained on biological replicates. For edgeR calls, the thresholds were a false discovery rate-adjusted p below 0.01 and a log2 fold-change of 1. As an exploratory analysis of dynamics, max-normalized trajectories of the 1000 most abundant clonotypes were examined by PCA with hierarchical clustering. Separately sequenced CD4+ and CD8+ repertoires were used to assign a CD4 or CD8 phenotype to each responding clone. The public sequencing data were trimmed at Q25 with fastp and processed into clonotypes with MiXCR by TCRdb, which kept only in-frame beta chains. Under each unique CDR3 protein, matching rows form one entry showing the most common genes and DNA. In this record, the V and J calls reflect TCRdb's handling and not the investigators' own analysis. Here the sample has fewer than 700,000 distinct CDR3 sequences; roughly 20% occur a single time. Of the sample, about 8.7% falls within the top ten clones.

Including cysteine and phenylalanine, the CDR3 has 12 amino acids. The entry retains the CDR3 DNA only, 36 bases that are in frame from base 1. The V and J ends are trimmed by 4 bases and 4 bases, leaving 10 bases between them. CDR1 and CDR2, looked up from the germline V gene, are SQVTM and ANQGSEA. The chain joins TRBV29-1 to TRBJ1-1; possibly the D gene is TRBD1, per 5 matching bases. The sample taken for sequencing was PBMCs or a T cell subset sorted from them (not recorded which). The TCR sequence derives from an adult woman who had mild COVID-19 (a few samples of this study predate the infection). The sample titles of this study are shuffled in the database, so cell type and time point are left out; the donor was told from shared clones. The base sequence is TGCAGCGTTGGGGGCAGGACCACTGAAGCTTTCTTT. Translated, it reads CSVGGRTTEAFF.